This T cell receptor (beta chain) appears in the sequencing data of a study of graft-versus-host responses after intestinal transplantation. At the level of the study: Those transplanted obtained multivisceral, liver-intestinal, or isolated intestinal grafts. General study points: Recipient marrow contained GvH clones, some of which appeared first in ileum or blood.

V shed 0 bases and J 7 bases; nucleotides not matched to a gene: 4. This CDR3 is 17 amino acids long. Germline assignment: CDR1 SGDLS and CDR2 YYNGEE. Sequenced by immunoSEQ multiplex PCR; TCRdb stores in-frame clones only, minus some. The repertoire holds 20,000 to 25,000 clones, with about 60% as singletons. Responder cells labeled with CFSE (around 200,000) were co-plated with irradiated stimulator cells labeled with violet dye (around 200,000). The receptor was isolated from a human patient who received an intestinal transplant. This rearrangement joins TRBV9 to TRBJ2-2, with 15 nucleotides matching TRBD2. Material: alloreactive CD4+ T cells from a mixed lymphocyte reaction culture, obtained before intestinal transplant. Subset indicated: CFSE-low proliferating T cells sorted from roughly six-day pre-transplant mixed lymphocyte reaction (GvH or HvG direction). The DNA of the CDR3 is TGTGCCAGCAGCGTAGGAGGACTAGCGGGAGGGGTCGGGGAGCTGTTTTTT. It specifies CASSVGGLAGGVGELFF.